This TCR beta chain was retrieved from a study of B cell selection in AIRE deficiency. Sorted regulatory T cells were CD4-positive, CD25-high and CD127-low or negative. As to this clone: Its antigen remains unidentified.

Whole-study results and caveats: About a third of healthy-shared Treg sequences were found among patient Tconv cells. CDR3s were shorter in shared Treg sequences, reflecting few non-templated nucleotide insertions. Only TCRbeta was sequenced; approximately 40% of shared healthy Treg sequences appeared in Tconv.

Germline assignment: CDR1 MDHEN and CDR2 SYDVKM. CDR3 length: 14 residues. Trimming took off 5 bases at V and 6 bases at J, with 17 bases between the two ends. Data came from immunoSEQ multiplex PCR; TCRdb stores just in-frame clones and leaves some out. The sample holds fewer than 25,000 clones, 80% to 95% seen once. Sequences were obtained from CD4+CD25+ Tregs sorted from PBMCs. This chain uses TRBV28 with TRBJ2-7; D gene ambiguous. The TCR sequence derives from a human donor in good health. The CDR3 region is CASSPTGRLFEQYF. CDR3 nucleotides: TGTGCCAGCAGTCCGACCGGACGGTTATTCGAGCAGTACTTC. Filled out from reference TRBV28 and TRBJ2-7, the complete variable domain reads DVKVTQSSRYLVKRTGEKVFLECVQDMDHENMFWYRQDPGLGLRLIYFSYDVKMKEKGDIPEGYSVSREKKERFSLILESASTNQTSMYLCASSPTGRLFEQYFGPGTRLTVT.